This T cell receptor (beta chain) is drawn from a study of shared clonotypes between healthy human individuals. Notes on the study in general: Among donors, sharing of clonotypes was expected to be affected by sequencing depth.

Samples left unsorted employed tens of millions of PBMCs for genomic DNA. This CDR3 has 14 amino acids. Trimming took off 3 bases at V and 0 bases at J, with 8 bases between the two ends. Germline CDR1 reads SGHTA; CDR2 reads FQGTGA. Details on this clone: What it binds is not known.

The assay ran at deep level. DNA from unsorted PBMC was sequenced on ten immunoSEQ deep assay plates. Sequenced by immunoSEQ multiplex PCR; TCRdb stores in-frame clones only, minus some. The table includes about 460,000 clones, approximately 80% detected once. Sequencing was done on a sample of PBMCs. The J gene is TRBJ1-1, the V gene TRBV7-3; D unclear. This clonotype was obtained from a woman in her thirties or forties in good health. Some clones in this sample may be carry-over from other donors' samples. CDR3 sequence reads: CASSLNRLNTEAFF. The CDR3 DNA sequence: TGTGCCAGCAGCTTGAACCGATTGAACACTGAAGCTTTCTTT.